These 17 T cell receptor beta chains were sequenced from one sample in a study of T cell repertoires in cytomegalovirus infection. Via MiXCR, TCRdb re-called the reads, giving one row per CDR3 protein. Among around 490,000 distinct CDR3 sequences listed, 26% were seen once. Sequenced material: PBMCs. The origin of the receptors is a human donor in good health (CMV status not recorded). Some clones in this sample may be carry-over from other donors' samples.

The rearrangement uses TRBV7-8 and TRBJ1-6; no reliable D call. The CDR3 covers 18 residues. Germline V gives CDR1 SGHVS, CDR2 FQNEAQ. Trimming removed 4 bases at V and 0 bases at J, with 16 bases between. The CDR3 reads CASSSEPSGSSYNSPLHF. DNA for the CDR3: TGTGCCAGCAGCTCGGAACCTTCGGGGAGCTCCTATAATTCACCCCTCCACTTT.

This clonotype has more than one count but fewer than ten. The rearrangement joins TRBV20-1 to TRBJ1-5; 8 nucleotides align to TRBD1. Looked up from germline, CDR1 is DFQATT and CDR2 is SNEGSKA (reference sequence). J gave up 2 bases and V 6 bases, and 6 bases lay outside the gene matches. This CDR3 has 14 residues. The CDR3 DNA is TGCAGTGCGCCGACAGGGGTAGGCAATCAGCCCCAGCATTTT. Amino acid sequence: CSAPTGVGNQPQHF.

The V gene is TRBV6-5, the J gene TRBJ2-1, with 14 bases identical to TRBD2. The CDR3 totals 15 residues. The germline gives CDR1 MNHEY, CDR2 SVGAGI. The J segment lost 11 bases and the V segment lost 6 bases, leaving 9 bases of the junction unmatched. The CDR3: CASSRGLAGEGQQFF. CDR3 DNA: TGTGCCAGCAGCCGGGGACTAGCGGGAGAGGGTCAGCAGTTCTTC.

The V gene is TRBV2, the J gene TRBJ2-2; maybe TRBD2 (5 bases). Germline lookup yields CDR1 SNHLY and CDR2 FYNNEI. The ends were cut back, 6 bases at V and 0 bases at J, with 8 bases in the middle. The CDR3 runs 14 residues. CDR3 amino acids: CASRRAANTGELFF. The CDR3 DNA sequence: TGTGCCAGCAGGCGGGCAGCGAACACCGGGGAGCTGTTTTTT.

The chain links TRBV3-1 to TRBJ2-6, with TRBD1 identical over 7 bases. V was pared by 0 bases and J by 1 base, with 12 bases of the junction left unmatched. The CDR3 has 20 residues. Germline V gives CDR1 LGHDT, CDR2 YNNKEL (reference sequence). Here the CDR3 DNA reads TGTGCCAGCAGCCAAGATCTAGGGGGCAGGGGTACGTCTGGGGCCAACGTCCTGACTTTC. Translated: CASSQDLGGRGTSGANVLTF.

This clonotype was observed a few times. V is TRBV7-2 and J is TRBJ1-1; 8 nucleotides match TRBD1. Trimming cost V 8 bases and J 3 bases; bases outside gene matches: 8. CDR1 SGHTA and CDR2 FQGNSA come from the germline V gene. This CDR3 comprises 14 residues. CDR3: CASQTGGWDTEAFF. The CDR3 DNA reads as TGTGCCAGCCAAACAGGGGGGTGGGACACTGAAGCTTTCTTT.

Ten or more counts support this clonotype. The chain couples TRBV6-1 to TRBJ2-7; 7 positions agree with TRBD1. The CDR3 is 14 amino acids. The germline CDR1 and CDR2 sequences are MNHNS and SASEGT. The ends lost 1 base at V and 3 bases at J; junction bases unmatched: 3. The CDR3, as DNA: TGTGCCAGCAGTGAAGGGGCAGGGGGCTACGAGCAGTACTTC. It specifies CASSEGAGGYEQYF.

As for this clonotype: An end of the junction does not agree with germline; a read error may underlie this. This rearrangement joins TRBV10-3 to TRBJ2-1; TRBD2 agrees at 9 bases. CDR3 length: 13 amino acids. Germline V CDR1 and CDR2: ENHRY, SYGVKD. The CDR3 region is CAVSGRTSNEQFF. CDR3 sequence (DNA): TGTGCCGTCAGCGGGAGGACATCCAATGAGCAGTTCTTC.

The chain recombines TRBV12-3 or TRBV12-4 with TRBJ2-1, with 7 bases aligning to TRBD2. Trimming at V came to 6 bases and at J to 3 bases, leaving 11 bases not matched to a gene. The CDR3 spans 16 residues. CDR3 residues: CASSRSPSGLYNEQFF. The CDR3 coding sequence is TGTGCCAGCAGCCGTAGCCCTAGCGGACTCTACAATGAGCAGTTCTTC.

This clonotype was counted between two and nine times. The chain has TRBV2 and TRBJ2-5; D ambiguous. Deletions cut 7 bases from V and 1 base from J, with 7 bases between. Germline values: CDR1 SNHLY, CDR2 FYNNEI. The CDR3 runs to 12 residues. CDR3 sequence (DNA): TGTGCCAGCACGTACACCCAAGAGACCCAGTACTTC. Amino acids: CASTYTQETQYF.

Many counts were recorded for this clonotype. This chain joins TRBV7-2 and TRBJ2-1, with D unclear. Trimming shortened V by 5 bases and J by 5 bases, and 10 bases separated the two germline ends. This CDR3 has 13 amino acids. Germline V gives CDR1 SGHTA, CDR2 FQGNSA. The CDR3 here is CASSIKRNNEQFF. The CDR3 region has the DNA TGTGCCAGCAGCATAAAGCGAAACAATGAGCAGTTCTTC.

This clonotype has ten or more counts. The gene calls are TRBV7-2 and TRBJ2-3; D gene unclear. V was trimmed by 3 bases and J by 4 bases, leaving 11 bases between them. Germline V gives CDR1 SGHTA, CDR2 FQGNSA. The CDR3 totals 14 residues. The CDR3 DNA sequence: TGTGCCAGCAGCTTTGAAGCAGCTCCAGATACGCAGTATTTT. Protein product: CASSFEAAPDTQYF. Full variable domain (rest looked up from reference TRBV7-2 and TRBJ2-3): GAGVSQSPSNKVTEKGKDVELRCDPISGHTALYWYRQSLGQGLEFLIYFQGNSAPDKSGLPSDRFSAERTGGSVSTLTIQRTQQEDSAVYLCASSFEAAPDTQYFGPGTRLTVL.

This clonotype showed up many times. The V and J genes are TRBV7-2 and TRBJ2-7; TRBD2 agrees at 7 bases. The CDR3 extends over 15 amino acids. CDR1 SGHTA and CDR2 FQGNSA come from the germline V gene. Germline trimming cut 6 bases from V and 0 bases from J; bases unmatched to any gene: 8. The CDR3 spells CASSRSGMFSYEQYF. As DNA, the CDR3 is TGTGCCAGCAGTCGCAGCGGGATGTTCTCCTACGAGCAGTACTTC.

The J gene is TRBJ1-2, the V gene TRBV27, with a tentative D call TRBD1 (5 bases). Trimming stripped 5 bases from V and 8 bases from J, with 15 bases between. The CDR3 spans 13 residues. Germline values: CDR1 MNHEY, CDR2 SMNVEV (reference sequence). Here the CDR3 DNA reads TGTGCCAGCAGTCTGGCGGGGGGTTGGGGCTACACCTTC. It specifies CASSLAGGWGYTF.

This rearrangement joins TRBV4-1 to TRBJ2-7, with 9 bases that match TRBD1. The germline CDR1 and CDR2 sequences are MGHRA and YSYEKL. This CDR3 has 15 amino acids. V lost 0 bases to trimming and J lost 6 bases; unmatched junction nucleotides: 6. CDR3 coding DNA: TGCGCCAGCAGCCAAGACGGGGACAGGGCAGGCGAGCAGTACTTC. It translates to CASSQDGDRAGEQYF.

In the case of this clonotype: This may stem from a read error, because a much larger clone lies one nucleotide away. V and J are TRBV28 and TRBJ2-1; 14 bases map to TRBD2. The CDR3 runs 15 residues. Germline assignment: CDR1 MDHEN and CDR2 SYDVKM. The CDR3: CASQSGTSGSDELFF. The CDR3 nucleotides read TGTGCCAGCCAGTCCGGGACTAGCGGGAGCGATGAGCTGTTCTTC.

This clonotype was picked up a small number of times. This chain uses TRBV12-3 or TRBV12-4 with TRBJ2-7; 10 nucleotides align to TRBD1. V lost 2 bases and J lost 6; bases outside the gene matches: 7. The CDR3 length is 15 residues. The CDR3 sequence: CASSLRVGTGAEQYF. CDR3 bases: TGTGCCAGCAGTTTAAGGGTGGGGACAGGGGCCGAGCAGTACTTC.